This TCR beta chain was documented in a study of identifying expanded T cells in peripheral blood. Profiling relied on immunoSEQ multiplex PCR, and the TCRdb table lists in-frame clones only, not all of them. This table has about 110,000 clones, less than 90% appearing once. Comments on this clone: Other DNA sequences from this sample encode an identical CDR3 as well.

The V end lost 2 bases, the J end lost 2 bases, and 1 base lay between the germline ends. The CDR3 runs 12 residues. The germline V gene encodes CDR1 SGHNT and CDR2 YYREEE (reference sequence). The TCR comes from a person between 18 and 75 years old in good health. The sequenced sample was blood. The chain is built from TRBV5-4 and TRBJ2-2; D gene ambiguous. The CDR3 bases are TGTGCCAGCAGCTTAAACACCGGGGAGCTGTTTTTT. Amino acid sequence: CASSLNTGELFF.